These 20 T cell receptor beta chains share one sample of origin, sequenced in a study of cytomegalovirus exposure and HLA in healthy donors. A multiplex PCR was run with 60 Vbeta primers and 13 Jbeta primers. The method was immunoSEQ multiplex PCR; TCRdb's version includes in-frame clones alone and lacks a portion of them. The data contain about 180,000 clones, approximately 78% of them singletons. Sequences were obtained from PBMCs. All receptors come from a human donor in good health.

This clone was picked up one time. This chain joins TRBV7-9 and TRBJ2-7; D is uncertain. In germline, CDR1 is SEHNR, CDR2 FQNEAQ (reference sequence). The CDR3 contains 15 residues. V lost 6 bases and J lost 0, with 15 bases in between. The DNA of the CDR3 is TGTGCCAGCAGTCCCTCCAGCCACAGCTCCTACGAGCAGTACTTC. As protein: CASSPSSHSSYEQYF. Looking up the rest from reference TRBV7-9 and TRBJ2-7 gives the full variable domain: DTGVSQNPRHKITKRGQNVTFRCDPISEHNRLYWYRQTLGQGPEFLTYFQNEAQLEKSRLLSDRFSAERPKGSFSTLEIQRTEQGDSAMYLCASSPSSHSSYEQYFGPGTRLTVT.

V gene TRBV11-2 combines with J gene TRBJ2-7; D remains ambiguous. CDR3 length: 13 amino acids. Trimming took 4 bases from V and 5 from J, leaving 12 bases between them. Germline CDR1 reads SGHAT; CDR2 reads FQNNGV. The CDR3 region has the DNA TGTGCCAGCAGCTCCACCCGGTTGGACGAGCAGTACTTC. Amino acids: CASSSTRLDEQYF. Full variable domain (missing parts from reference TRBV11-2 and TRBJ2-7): EAGVAQSPRYKIIEKRQSVAFWCNPISGHATLYWYQQILGQGPKLLIQFQNNGVVDDSQLPKDRFSAERLKGVDSTLKIQPAKLEDSAVYLCASSSTRLDEQYFGPGTRLTVT.

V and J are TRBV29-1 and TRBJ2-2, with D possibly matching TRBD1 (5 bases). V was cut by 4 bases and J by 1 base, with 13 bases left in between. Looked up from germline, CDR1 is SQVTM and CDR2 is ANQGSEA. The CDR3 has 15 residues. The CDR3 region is CSVVLGALNTGELFF. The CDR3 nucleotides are TGCAGCGTTGTCTTAGGGGCTTTGAACACCGGGGAGCTGTTTTTT.

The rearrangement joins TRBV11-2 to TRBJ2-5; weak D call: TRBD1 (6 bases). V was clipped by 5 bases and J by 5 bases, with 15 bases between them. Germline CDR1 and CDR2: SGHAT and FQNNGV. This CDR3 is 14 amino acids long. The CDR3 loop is CASSANRARETQYF. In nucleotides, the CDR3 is TGTGCCAGCAGCGCAAACAGGGCGAGGGAGACCCAGTACTTC.

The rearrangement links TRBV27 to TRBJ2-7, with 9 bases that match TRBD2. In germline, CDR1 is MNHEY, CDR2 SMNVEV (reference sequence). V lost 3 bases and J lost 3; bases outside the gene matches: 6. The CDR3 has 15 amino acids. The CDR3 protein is CASSLRGGTRYEQYF. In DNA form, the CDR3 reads TGTGCCAGCAGTTTGCGGGGGGGCACACGCTACGAGCAGTACTTC.

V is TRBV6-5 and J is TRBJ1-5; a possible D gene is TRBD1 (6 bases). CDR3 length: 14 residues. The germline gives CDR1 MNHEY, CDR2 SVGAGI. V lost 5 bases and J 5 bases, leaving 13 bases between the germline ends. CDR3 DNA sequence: TGTGCCAGCAGTCCCGGGACACCCTATCAGCCCCAGCATTTT. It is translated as CASSPGTPYQPQHF.

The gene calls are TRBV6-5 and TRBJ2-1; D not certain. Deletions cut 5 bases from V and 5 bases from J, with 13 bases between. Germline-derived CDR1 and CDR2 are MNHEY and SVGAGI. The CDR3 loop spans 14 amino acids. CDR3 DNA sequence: TGTGCCAGCAGTAGAGAGCGCCGGGACAATGAGCAGTTCTTC. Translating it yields CASSRERRDNEQFF.

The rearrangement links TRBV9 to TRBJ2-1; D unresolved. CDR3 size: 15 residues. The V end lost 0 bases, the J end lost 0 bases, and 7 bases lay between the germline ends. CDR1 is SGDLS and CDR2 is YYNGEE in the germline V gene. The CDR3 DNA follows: TGTGCCAGCAGCGTAGGGCAGTACTCCTACAATGAGCAGTTCTTC. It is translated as CASSVGQYSYNEQFF.

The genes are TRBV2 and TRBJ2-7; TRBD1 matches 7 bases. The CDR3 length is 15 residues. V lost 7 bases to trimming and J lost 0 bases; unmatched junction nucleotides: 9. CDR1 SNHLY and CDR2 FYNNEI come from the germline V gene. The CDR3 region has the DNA TGTGCCAGCACTTCAGGGGGAGCGAGCTCCTACGAGCAGTACTTC. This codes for CASTSGGASSYEQYF.

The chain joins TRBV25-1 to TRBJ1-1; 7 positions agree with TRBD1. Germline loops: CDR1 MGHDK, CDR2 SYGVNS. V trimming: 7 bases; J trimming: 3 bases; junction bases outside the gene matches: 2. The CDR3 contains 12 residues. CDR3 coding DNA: TGTGCCAGCATAGACAGGGACACTGAAGCTTTCTTT. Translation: CASIDRDTEAFF.

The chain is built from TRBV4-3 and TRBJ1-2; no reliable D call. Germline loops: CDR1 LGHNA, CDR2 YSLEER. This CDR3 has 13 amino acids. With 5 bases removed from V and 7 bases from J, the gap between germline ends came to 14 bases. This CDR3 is CASSDSSWSGYTF. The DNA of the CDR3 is TGCGCCAGCAGCGACTCGAGCTGGTCTGGCTACACCTTC.

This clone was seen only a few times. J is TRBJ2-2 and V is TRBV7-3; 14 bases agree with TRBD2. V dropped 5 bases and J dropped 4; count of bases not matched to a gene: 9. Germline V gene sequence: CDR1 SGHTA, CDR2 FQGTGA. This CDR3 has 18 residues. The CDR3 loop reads CASSPRLAGGLSTGELFF. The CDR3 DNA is TGTGCCAGCAGCCCTCGACTAGCGGGGGGGCTAAGCACCGGGGAGCTGTTTTTT.

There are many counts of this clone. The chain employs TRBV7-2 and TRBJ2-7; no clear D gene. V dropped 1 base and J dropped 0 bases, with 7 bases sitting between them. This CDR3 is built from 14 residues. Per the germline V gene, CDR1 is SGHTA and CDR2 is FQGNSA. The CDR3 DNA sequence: TGTGCCAGCAGCTTAGTCGGCGGCTCCTACGAGCAGTACTTC. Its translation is CASSLVGGSYEQYF.

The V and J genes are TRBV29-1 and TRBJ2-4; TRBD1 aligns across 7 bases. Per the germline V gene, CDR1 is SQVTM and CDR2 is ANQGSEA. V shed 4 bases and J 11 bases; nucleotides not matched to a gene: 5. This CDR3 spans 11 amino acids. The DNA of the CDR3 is TGCAGCGTTGGGGACAGCGTTTTTCAGTACTTC. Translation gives CSVGDSVFQYF.

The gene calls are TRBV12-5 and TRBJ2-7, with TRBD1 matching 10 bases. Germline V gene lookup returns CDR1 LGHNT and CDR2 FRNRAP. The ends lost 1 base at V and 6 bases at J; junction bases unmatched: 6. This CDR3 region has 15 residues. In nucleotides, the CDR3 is TGTGCTAGTGGTTTGGGACACAGGACAGGGGGCGAGCAGTACTTC. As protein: CASGLGHRTGGEQYF.

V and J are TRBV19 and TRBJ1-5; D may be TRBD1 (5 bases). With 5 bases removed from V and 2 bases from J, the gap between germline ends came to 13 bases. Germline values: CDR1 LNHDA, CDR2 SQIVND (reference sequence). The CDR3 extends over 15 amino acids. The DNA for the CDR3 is TGTGCCAGTAGTCCGGGGGGGTACGGCAATCAGCCCCAGCATTTT. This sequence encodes CASSPGGYGNQPQHF.

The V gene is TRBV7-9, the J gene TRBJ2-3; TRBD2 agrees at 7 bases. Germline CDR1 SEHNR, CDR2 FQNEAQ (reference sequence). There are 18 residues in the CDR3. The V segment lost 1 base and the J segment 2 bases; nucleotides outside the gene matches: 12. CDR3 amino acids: CASSLGPVGAGHTDTQYF. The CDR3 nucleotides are TGTGCCAGCAGCTTAGGCCCTGTTGGAGCGGGGCACACAGATACGCAGTATTTT.

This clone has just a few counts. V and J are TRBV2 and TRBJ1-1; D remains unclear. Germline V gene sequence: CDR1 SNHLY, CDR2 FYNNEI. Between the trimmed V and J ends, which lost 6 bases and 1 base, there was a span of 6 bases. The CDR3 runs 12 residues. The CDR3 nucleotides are TGTGCCAGCAGCCAGGAGAACACTGAAGCTTTCTTT. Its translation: CASSQENTEAFF.

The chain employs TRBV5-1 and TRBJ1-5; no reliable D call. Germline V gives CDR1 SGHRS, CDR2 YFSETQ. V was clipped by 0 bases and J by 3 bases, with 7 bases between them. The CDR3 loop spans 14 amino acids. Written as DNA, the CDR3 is TGCGCCAGCAGCTTGGATGGGCCCAATCAGCCCCAGCATTTT. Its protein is CASSLDGPNQPQHF.

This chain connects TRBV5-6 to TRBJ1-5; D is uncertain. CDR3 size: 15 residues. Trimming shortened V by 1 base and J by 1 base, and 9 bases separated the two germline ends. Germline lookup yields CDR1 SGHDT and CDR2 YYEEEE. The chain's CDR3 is CASSLTPRSNQPQHF. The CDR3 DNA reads TGTGCCAGCAGCTTGACTCCCCGGAGCAATCAGCCCCAGCATTTT.